This is a list of T cell receptor beta chains from one sample in a study of blood T cell repertoires in COVID-19. Produced via immunoSEQ multiplex PCR; TCRdb's table is partial and in-frame only. This sample has about 120,000 clones, with 90% found just once. The sequenced sample was peripheral blood. All receptors come from a woman aged 55-69 years with COVID-19, enrolled during active disease. CDR3s include the opening cysteine and the closing phenylalanine or tryptophan. A D gene is named only where the DNA matches it firmly. Size is stated for part of the rows, as once, few or many counts, or as a class when the clone is expanded.

CDR3nt,CDR3aa,d_gene,j_gene,v_gene,abundance
TGTGCCAGCAGCTTAGCCTTGAGTTACTCTGGAAACACCATATATTTT,CASSLALSYSGNTIYF,.,TRBJ1-3,TRBV7-2,.
TGCGCCAGCAGCCAAGAACTAGCGTATAGGGCAGATACGCAGTATTTT,CASSQELAYRADTQYF,TRBD2,TRBJ2-3,TRBV4-3,.
TGTGCCAGTAGTACAGGGATTCGGAACACCGGGGAGCTGTTTTTT,CASSTGIRNTGELFF,.,TRBJ2-2,TRBV19,.
TGTGCCAGCAGTCGGCGGGGGTCCTATGGCTACACCTTC,CASSRRGSYGYTF,.,TRBJ1-2,TRBV12-3/TRBV12-4,once
TGTGCCAGCAGCGTAACTCAAGAGACCCAGTACTTC,CASSVTQETQYF,.,TRBJ2-5,TRBV5-4,.
TGTGCCAGCAGCTTCGCTGGCGGGAGGGACGGCTACACCTTC,CASSFAGGRDGYTF,.,TRBJ1-2,TRBV7-9,.
TGTGCCAGCAGCGGCGGGAGGGGACAGTTCTTC,CASSGGRGQFF,TRBD2,TRBJ2-1,TRBV9,.
TGTGCCAGCATAGGAGGGGCCACTGAAGCTTTCTTT,CASIGGATEAFF,.,TRBJ1-1,TRBV2,.
TGTGCCAGCAGTTTTACAGGGGGCTCTGAAGCTTTCTTT,CASSFTGGSEAFF,TRBD1,TRBJ1-1,TRBV7-9,.
TGTGCCAGCAGCGTCTCGGACAGAGCTTACAATGAGCAGTTCTTC,CASSVSDRAYNEQFF,.,TRBJ2-1,TRBV9,.
TGTGCCAGCAGTTACGCCGGACAGGGCATGAGCAATCAGCCCCAGCATTTT,CASSYAGQGMSNQPQHF,TRBD1,TRBJ1-5,TRBV6-2/TRBV6-3,.
TGTGCCAGCAGTTATTCCGGGACAGGGAGTCTCAATGAGCAGTTCTTC,CASSYSGTGSLNEQFF,TRBD1,TRBJ2-1,TRBV5-4,.
TGCGCCAGCAGCCAAGGATATGGGAGCTACGAGCAGTACTTC,CASSQGYGSYEQYF,.,TRBJ2-7,TRBV4-3,.
TGTGCCACCAGCAGAGACAGACAGGGGGCGGCCGGGGAGCTGTTTTTT,CATSRDRQGAAGELFF,TRBD1,TRBJ2-2,TRBV15,.
TGTGCCAGTAGTCCCGGGACATACTCCACTGAAGCTTTCTTT,CASSPGTYSTEAFF,.,TRBJ1-1,TRBV19,.
TGTGCCAGCAGCCCCTCCGGGGGAAGGAGCAATCAGCCCCAGCATTTT,CASSPSGGRSNQPQHF,.,TRBJ1-5,TRBV3-1/TRBV3-2,.
TGTGCCAGCAGCACCCGGGACAGGGGCCCTGGGGCCAACGTCCTGACTTTC,CASSTRDRGPGANVLTF,TRBD1,TRBJ2-6,TRBV7-3,.
TGTGCCAGCAGCTTCGGAGAGCCTAACTATGGCTACACCTTC,CASSFGEPNYGYTF,.,TRBJ1-2,TRBV5-6,.
TGTGCCAGTAGTATCGGTCAGACCCCAGGGGGTAACTATGGCTACACCTTC,CASSIGQTPGGNYGYTF,TRBD1,TRBJ1-2,TRBV19,.
TGTGCCTGGAGTGTATCCGATACAGGGCAATCTAAACTGTTTTTT,CAWSVSDTGQSKLFF,.,TRBJ1-4,TRBV30,.
TGCAGTGCTAGAGATCTCGATGAGCAGTTCTTC,CSARDLDEQFF,.,TRBJ2-1,TRBV20-1,.
TGTGCCAGCAGCCCAGAGCAGGGCAATCAGCCCCAGCATTTT,CASSPEQGNQPQHF,.,TRBJ1-5,TRBV7-2,once
TGTGCCAGTAGTCCACAGAAACGAATTGGAAACACCATATATTTT,CASSPQKRIGNTIYF,.,TRBJ1-3,TRBV19,.
TGTGCCAGCAGTGGCGGGACAGGGGGCTACGAGCAGTACTTC,CASSGGTGGYEQYF,TRBD1,TRBJ2-7,TRBV2,.
TGTGCCAGCAGCCTTAGGAGGGCGGGGAACACCGGGGAGCTGTTTTTT,CASSLRRAGNTGELFF,.,TRBJ2-2,TRBV6-2/TRBV6-3,.
TGCGCCAGCAGCCAAGAGGTGGCGGGGGACTCCTACAATGAGCAGTTCTTC,CASSQEVAGDSYNEQFF,TRBD2,TRBJ2-1,TRBV4-1,.
TGTGCCAGCAGCGCCTTACTAGCGGGGGTAAGCACAGATACGCAGTATTTT,CASSALLAGVSTDTQYF,TRBD2,TRBJ2-3,TRBV11-3,.
TGCGCCAGCAGCCAAGAGGGCAGCGGGGGGCCATACGGGGATACGCAGTATTTT,CASSQEGSGGPYGDTQYF,TRBD2,TRBJ2-3,TRBV4-1,.
TGTGCCAGCAGCTTGGTATCGGTCCAAGAGACCCAGTACTTC,CASSLVSVQETQYF,.,TRBJ2-5,TRBV5-4,.
TGCGCCAGCAGCTCCCTCGCAGTCGACACTGAAGCTTTCTTT,CASSSLAVDTEAFF,.,TRBJ1-1,TRBV5-1,.
TGTGCCAGCAGGGGGACTTACAATCAGCCCCAGCATTTT,CASRGTYNQPQHF,.,TRBJ1-5,TRBV2,.
TGTGCCAGCAGTTACGTAACAGGGGGCTCTGGCTACACCTTC,CASSYVTGGSGYTF,TRBD1,TRBJ1-2,TRBV6-2/TRBV6-3,.
TGTGCCAGCAGCTTGGCTAGCAGCTACGAGCAGTACTTC,CASSLASSYEQYF,.,TRBJ2-7,TRBV7-2,once
TGTGCCAGCCTTTTTTGGACAGGGACTTTGACAGATACGCAGTATTTT,CASLFWTGTLTDTQYF,TRBD1,TRBJ2-3,TRBV5-6,once
TGTGCCAGCTCACCGCGGACAGGGAGCCACACTGAAGCTTTCTTT,CASSPRTGSHTEAFF,TRBD1,TRBJ1-1,TRBV18,.
TGTGCCAGTAGTGTCGCGCCAGGGGGCAATTCACCCCTCCACTTT,CASSVAPGGNSPLHF,TRBD1,TRBJ1-6,TRBV19,.
TGTGCCAGCAGCAGAACTTGGACAGGCACGAACACCGGGGAGCTGTTTTTT,CASSRTWTGTNTGELFF,TRBD1,TRBJ2-2,TRBV5-6,.
TGTGCCAGCAGCGAGGGATTCAATCAGCCCCAGCATTTT,CASSEGFNQPQHF,.,TRBJ1-5,TRBV7-8,medium-sized
TGTGCCAGCAGTTTACAGGGGGGAAGGAATGAGCAGTTCTTC,CASSLQGGRNEQFF,.,TRBJ2-1,TRBV27,.
TGTGCCAGCTCACCCCGACAGGGGATGAACACCGGGGAGCTGTTTTTT,CASSPRQGMNTGELFF,TRBD1,TRBJ2-2,TRBV18,.
TGTGCCAGTAGCCGACAGGGCAGTAATCAGCCCCAGCATTTT,CASSRQGSNQPQHF,TRBD1,TRBJ1-5,TRBV19,.
TGCGCCAGCAGCTTGGTGCCGGACTATAATGAAAAACTGTTTTTT,CASSLVPDYNEKLFF,.,TRBJ1-4,TRBV5-1,once
TGTGCCAGTAGCGTCTGGGGGCTAGCGGGGGGAGGGGCCGATACGCAGTATTTT,CASSVWGLAGGGADTQYF,TRBD2,TRBJ2-3,TRBV19,.
TGTGCCAGCAGCCCATCGATTACGGACAAAGGTGGAGATACGCAGTATTTT,CASSPSITDKGGDTQYF,.,TRBJ2-3,TRBV7-9,.
TGCGCCAGCAGCCAAGAAACGGGGGAGGGGACCCAGTACTTC,CASSQETGEGTQYF,TRBD2,TRBJ2-5,TRBV4-3,once
TGCGCCAGCAGCTTGGGGGCCGGTAACTATGGCTACACCTTC,CASSLGAGNYGYTF,.,TRBJ1-2,TRBV5-1,.
TGTGCCAGCAGTTTGGACAGGGGGTACGATGGCTACACCTTC,CASSLDRGYDGYTF,TRBD1,TRBJ1-2,TRBV6-5,.
TGTGCCAGTAGTATTAGCTATAGCACAGATACGCAGTATTTT,CASSISYSTDTQYF,.,TRBJ2-3,TRBV19,.
TGTGCCATCACAGGGGGCATCTATGGCTACACCTTC,CAITGGIYGYTF,TRBD1,TRBJ1-2,TRBV10-3,.